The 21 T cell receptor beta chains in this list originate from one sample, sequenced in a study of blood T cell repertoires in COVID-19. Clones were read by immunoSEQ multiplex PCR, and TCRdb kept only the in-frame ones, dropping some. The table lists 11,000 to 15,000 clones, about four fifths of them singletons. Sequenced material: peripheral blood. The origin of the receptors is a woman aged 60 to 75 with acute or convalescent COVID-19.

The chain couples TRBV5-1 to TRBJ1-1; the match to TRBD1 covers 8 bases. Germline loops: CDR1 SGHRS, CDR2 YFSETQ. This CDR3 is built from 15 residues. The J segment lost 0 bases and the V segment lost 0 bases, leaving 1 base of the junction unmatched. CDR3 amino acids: CASSLGDRLNTEAFF. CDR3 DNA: TGCGCCAGCAGCTTGGGGGACAGGCTGAACACTGAAGCTTTCTTT.

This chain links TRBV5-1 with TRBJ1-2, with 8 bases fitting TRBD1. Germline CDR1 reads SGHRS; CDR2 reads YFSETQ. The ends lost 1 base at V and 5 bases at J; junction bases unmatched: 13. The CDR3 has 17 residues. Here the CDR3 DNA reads TGCGCCAGCAGCTTGCGGGCAGGGGGCCAGCTCGGATATGGCTACACCTTC. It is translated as CASSLRAGGQLGYGYTF.

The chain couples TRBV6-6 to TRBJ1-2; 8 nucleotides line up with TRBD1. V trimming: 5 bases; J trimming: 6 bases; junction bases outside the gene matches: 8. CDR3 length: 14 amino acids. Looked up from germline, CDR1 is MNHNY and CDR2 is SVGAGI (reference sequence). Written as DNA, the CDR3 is TGTGCCAGCAGTCCCAGGGGGCCGGGGCATGGCTACACCTTC. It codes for CASSPRGPGHGYTF.

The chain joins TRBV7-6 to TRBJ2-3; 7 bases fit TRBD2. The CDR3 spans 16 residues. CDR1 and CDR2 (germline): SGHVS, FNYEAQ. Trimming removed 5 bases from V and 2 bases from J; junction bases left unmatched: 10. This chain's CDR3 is CASSLPGGRATDTQYF. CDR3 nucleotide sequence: TGTGCCAGCAGCCTGCCGGGGGGTAGGGCCACAGATACGCAGTATTTT.

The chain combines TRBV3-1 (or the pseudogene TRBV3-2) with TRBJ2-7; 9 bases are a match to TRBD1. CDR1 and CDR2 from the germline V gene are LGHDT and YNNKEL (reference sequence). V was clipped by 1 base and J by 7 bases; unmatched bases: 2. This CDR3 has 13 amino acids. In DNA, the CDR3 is TGTGCCAGCAGCCAAGGGACAGGGGAAGAGCAGTACTTC. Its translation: CASSQGTGEEQYF.

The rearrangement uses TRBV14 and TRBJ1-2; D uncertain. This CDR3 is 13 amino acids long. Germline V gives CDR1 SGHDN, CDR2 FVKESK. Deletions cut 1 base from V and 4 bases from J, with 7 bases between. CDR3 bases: TGTGCCAGCAGCCAAGGGCCATTCTATGGCTACACCTTC. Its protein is CASSQGPFYGYTF.

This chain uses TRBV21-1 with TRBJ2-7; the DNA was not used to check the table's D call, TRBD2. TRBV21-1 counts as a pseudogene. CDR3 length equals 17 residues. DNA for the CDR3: TGTGCCAGCACCTCCCCTCGGCGGTTCTCCCCTTCCTACGAGCAGTACTTC. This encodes CASTSPRRFSPSYEQYF.

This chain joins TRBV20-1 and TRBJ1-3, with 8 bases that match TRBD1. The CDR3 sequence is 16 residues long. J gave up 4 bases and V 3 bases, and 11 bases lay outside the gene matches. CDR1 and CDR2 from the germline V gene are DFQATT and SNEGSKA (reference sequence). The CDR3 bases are TGCAGTGCTAGTATCGCAGGGGGCCGCCTCGGAAACACCATATATTTT. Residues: CSASIAGGRLGNTIYF.

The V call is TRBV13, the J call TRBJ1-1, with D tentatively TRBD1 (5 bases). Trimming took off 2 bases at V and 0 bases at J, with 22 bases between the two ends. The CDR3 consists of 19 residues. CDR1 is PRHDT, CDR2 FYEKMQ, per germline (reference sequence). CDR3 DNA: TGTGCCAGCAGCTTACGAAGACAGCCCCTGATCCTAATGAACACTGAAGCTTTCTTT. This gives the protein CASSLRRQPLILMNTEAFF.

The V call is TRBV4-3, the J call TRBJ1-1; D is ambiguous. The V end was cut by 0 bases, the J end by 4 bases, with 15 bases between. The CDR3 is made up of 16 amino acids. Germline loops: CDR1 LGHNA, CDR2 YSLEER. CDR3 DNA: TGCGCCAGCAGCCAAGATCCACACGGAGCGTTCACTGAAGCTTTCTTT. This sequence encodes CASSQDPHGAFTEAFF.

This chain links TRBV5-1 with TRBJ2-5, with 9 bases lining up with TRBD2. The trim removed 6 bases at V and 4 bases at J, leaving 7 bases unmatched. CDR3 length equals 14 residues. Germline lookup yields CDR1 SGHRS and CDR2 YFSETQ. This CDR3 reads CASKPAGGGETQYF. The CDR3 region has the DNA TGCGCCAGCAAACCAGCGGGAGGCGGAGAGACCCAGTACTTC.

CDR3 region: CASSLRQGDNEQFF. The CDR3 DNA sequence: TGTGCCAGCAGCCTGCGACAGGGTGACAATGAGCAGTTCTTC. V and J are TRBV7-9 and TRBJ2-1, with TRBD1 identical over 7 bases. V gave up 5 bases and J gave up 5 bases; unmatched junction bases: 6. Looked up from germline, CDR1 is SEHNR and CDR2 is FQNEAQ (reference sequence). The CDR3 extends over 14 amino acids.

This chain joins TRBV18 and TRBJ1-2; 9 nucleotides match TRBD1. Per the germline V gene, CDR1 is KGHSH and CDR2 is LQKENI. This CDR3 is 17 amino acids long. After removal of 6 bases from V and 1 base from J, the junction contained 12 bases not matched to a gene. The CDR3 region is CASSQYERGQGNYGYTF. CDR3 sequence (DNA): TGTGCCAGCTCGCAATACGAAAGGGGACAGGGTAACTATGGCTACACCTTC.

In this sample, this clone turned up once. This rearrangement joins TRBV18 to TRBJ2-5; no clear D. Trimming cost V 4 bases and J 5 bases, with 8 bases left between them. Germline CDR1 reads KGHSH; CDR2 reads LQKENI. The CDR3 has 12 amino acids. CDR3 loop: CASSQVRETQYF. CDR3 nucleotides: TGTGCCAGCTCACAAGTACGGGAGACCCAGTACTTC. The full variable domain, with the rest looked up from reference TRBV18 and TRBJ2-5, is NAGVMQNPRHLVRRRGQEARLRCSPMKGHSHVYWYRQLPEEGLKFMVYLQKENIIDESGMPKERFSAEFPKEGPSILRIQQVVRGDSAAYFCASSQVRETQYFGPGTRLLVL.

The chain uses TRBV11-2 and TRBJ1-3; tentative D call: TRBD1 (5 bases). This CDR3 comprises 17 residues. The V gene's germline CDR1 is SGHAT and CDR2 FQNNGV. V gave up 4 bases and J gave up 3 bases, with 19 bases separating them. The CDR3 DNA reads TGTGCCAGCAGCTCCCTGGGCGGACACCGGTTTGGAAACACCATATATTTT. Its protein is CASSSLGGHRFGNTIYF.

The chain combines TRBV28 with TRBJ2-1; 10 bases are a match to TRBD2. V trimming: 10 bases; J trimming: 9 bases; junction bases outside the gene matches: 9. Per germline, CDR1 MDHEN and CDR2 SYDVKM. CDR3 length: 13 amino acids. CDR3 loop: CATTGLANTEQFF. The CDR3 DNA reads TGTGCCACTACGGGACTAGCGAACACTGAGCAGTTCTTC.

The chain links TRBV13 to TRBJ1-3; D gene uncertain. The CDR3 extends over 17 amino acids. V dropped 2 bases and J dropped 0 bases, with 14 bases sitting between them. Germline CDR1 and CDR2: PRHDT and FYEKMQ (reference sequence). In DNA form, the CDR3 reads TGTGCCAGCAGCTTAATTTTGGGGAGGGACTCTGGAAACACCATATATTTT. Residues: CASSLILGRDSGNTIYF.

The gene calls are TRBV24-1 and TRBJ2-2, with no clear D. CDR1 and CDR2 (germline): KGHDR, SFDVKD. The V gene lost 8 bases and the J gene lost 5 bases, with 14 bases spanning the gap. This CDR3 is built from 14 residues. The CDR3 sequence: CATKSRLETGELFF. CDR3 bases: TGTGCCACCAAATCCCGGCTGGAGACCGGGGAGCTGTTTTTT.

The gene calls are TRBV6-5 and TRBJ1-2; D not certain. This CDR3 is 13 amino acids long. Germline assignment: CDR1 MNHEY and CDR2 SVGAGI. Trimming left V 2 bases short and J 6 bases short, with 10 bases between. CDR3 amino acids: CASSYDSLHGYTF. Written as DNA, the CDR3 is TGTGCCAGCAGTTACGACTCCCTCCATGGCTACACCTTC.

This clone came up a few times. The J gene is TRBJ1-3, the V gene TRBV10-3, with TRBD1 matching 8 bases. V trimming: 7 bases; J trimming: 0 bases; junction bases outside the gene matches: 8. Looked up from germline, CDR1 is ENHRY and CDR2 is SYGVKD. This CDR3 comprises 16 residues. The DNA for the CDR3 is TGTGCCATCACACGGGACAGGTTAGCCTCTGGAAACACCATATATTTT. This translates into CAITRDRLASGNTIYF.

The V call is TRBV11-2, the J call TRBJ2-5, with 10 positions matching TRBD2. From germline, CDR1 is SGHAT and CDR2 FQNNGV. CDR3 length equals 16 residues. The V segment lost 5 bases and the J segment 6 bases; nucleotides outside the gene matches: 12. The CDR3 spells CASSQAGGPGGKTQYF. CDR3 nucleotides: TGTGCCAGCAGCCAAGCGGGAGGGCCTGGGGGGAAGACCCAGTACTTC.